The 32 T cell receptor beta chains reported below all come from one sample, sequenced in a study of blood T cell repertoires in COVID-19 (dated by TCRdb to about 2020). Libraries were constructed by the immunoSEQ multiplex PCR assay. Held by TCRdb, this immuneACCESS table contains in-frame sequences only and omits some clones. Under half of the omission traces to an unresolved V gene where checked; the cause of the rest is unknown. Within this sample are fewer than 650,000 clones, with roughly 89% of them counted one time only. Roughly 8.3% of the sample goes to the ten largest clones. The sample consisted of peripheral blood. The source is a woman between 45 and 65 years old with COVID-19, enrolled during active disease.

V and J are TRBV7-3 and TRBJ2-3; TRBD2 might be the D (6 bases). This CDR3 is 15 amino acids long. V dropped 1 base and J dropped 2 bases, with 10 bases sitting between them. CDR1 is SGHTA, CDR2 FQGTGA, per germline. In DNA, the CDR3 is TGTGCCAGCAGCTTAAGGGGGGAACACACAGATACGCAGTATTTT. It encodes CASSLRGEHTDTQYF.

DNA for the CDR3: TGTGCCTGGTGGCTGGGGAGGCGGAGGGGTGCTGGCTACACCTTC. It encodes CAWWLGRRRGAGYTF. The rearrangement uses TRBV30 and TRBJ1-2; weak D call: TRBD1 (5 bases). Trimming left V 5 bases short and J 7 bases short, with 23 bases between. CDR1 and CDR2 from the germline V gene are GTSNPN and SVGIG (reference sequence). The CDR3 has 15 residues.

The CDR3 sequence: CASSPSTGSNYGYTF. For the CDR3, the DNA is TGTGCCAGCAGCCCCTCGACAGGGAGTAACTATGGCTACACCTTC. This chain links TRBV3-1 (or the pseudogene TRBV3-2) with TRBJ1-2, with TRBD1 matching over 7 bases. The germline gives CDR1 LGHDT, CDR2 YNNKEL (reference sequence). This CDR3 comprises 15 residues. The V gene end was trimmed by 4 bases and the J gene end by 1 base; junction bases not matched to a gene: 6.

The chain recombines TRBV5-1 with TRBJ1-6; D perhaps matches TRBD1 (5 bases). Trimming removed 4 bases at V and 7 bases at J, with 12 bases between. The germline CDR1 and CDR2 sequences are SGHRS and YFSETQ. The CDR3 has 14 amino acids. As DNA, the CDR3 is TGCGCCAGCAGCCCGAAAGGGGCCAATTCACCCCTCCACTTT. Translating it yields CASSPKGANSPLHF.

The J gene is TRBJ1-5, the V gene TRBV5-1; possible D gene TRBD1, 6 bases. With 0 bases removed from V and 2 bases from J, the gap between germline ends came to 12 bases. The CDR3 loop spans 16 amino acids. Germline-derived CDR1 and CDR2 are SGHRS and YFSETQ. CDR3 loop: CASSLGVRGGNQPQHF. The CDR3 nucleotides read TGCGCCAGCAGCTTGGGAGTCAGGGGAGGCAATCAGCCCCAGCATTTT.

This rearrangement joins TRBV5-4 to TRBJ1-1; 8 bases are a match to TRBD1. The CDR3 has 16 residues. Germline-derived CDR1 and CDR2 are SGHNT and YYREEE (reference sequence). V lost 4 bases, J lost 11 bases, and 19 bases stayed unmatched. The CDR3 loop reads CASSGDKTGGLGEAFF. The DNA of the CDR3 is TGTGCCAGCAGCGGTGATAAAACAGGGGGGCTGGGGGAGGCTTTCTTT.

This chain uses TRBV19 with TRBJ2-7; a possible D gene is TRBD1 (5 bases). Trimming pared 7 bases from V and 2 bases from J, leaving 12 bases between. The germline V gene has CDR1 LNHDA and CDR2 SQIVND (reference sequence). CDR3 length equals 13 residues. The CDR3 nucleotides read TGTGCCAGTACCCCTGACAGCACCTACGAGCAGTACTTC. This gives the protein CASTPDSTYEQYF. Together with reference TRBV19 and TRBJ2-7, the CDR3 gives the full variable domain: DGGITQSPKYLFRKEGQNVTLSCEQNLNHDAMYWYRQDPGQGLRLIYYSQIVNDFQKGDIAEGYSVSREKKESFPLTVTSAQKNPTAFYLCASTPDSTYEQYFGPGTRLTVT.

Only one count was recorded for this clone. This chain links TRBV29-1 with TRBJ1-1; a possible D gene is TRBD1 (5 bases). V shed 4 bases and J shed 1 base, with 7 bases lying between them. The CDR3 covers 12 residues. Germline V gene sequence: CDR1 SQVTM, CDR2 ANQGSEA. The CDR3 spells CSVAGSNTEAFF. The CDR3 coding sequence is TGCAGCGTTGCAGGGTCGAACACTGAAGCTTTCTTT. Full variable domain (missing parts from reference TRBV29-1 and TRBJ1-1): SAVISQKPSRDICQRGTSLTIQCQVDSQVTMMFWYRQQPGQSLTLIATANQGSEATYESGFVIDKFPISRPNLTFSTLTVSNMSPEDSSIYLCSVAGSNTEAFFGQGTRLTVV.

This rearrangement joins TRBV27 to TRBJ2-5; D uncertain. Trimming cost V 8 bases and J 1 base, with 14 bases left between them. This CDR3 has 14 amino acids. Germline V gene sequence: CDR1 MNHEY, CDR2 SMNVEV (reference sequence). The CDR3: CASGIPGFQETQYF. In DNA form, the CDR3 reads TGTGCCAGCGGCATACCGGGTTTCCAAGAGACCCAGTACTTC.

This chain joins TRBV28 and TRBJ2-7; tentatively, D is TRBD1 (6 bases). Trimming removed 6 bases at V and 7 bases at J, with 19 bases between. The germline V gene encodes CDR1 MDHEN and CDR2 SYDVKM. CDR3 length: 14 amino acids. The CDR3 sequence: CASRPTGPGPEQYF. The CDR3 DNA sequence: TGTGCCAGCAGACCCACAGGGCCGGGGCCGGAGCAGTACTTC.

The V and J genes are TRBV6-6 and TRBJ1-2, with TRBD1 matching over 8 bases. The CDR3 totals 16 residues. V shed 4 bases, J shed 0 bases, and the junction held 7 bases outside the gene matches. Germline V gene data show CDR1 as MNHNY and CDR2 as SVGAGI (reference sequence). The CDR3 protein is CASSSTGAEPNYGYTF. In DNA, the CDR3 is TGTGCCAGCAGTTCGACAGGGGCCGAGCCTAACTATGGCTACACCTTC.

This sequence joins TRBV11-2 and TRBJ1-5, with 11 bases matching TRBD1. This CDR3 contains 15 residues. J lost 7 bases, V lost 4 bases, and 6 bases had no gene match. The germline V gene encodes CDR1 SGHAT and CDR2 FQNNGV. CDR3 DNA sequence: TGTGCCAGCAGCTCGGGACAGGGGGAAAGACAGCCCCAGCATTTT. It encodes CASSSGQGERQPQHF.

This clone was counted once. The V and J genes are TRBV11-3 and TRBJ2-1; a possible D gene is TRBD1 (5 bases). The CDR3 length is 14 residues. In germline, CDR1 is SGHNT, CDR2 YENEEA. Trimming left V 5 bases short and J 6 bases short, with 14 bases between. Here the CDR3 reads CASSPGRFSNEQFF. The CDR3 DNA reads as TGTGCCAGCAGCCCAGGGCGATTTAGCAATGAGCAGTTCTTC.

This rearrangement joins TRBV27 to TRBJ1-2; 9 bases are shared with TRBD1. The junction had 14 bases not matched to a gene; V was cut back by 4 bases and J by 2 bases. The length of the CDR3 is 18 residues. Germline V gene sequence: CDR1 MNHEY, CDR2 SMNVEV (reference sequence). The CDR3 DNA follows: TGTGCCAGCAGTTCACCACCGGTGGGGACAGGGAGGAACTATGGCTACACCTTC. It encodes CASSSPPVGTGRNYGYTF.

The chain links TRBV6-5 to TRBJ1-6, with D uncertain. Germline V gene lookup returns CDR1 MNHEY and CDR2 SVGAGI. Trimming stripped 6 bases from V and 14 bases from J, with 14 bases between. The CDR3 sequence is 12 residues long. The DNA of the CDR3 is TGTGCCAGCAGGGCGAGGTATCTTACCCTCCACTTT. Amino acid sequence: CASRARYLTLHF.

The chain links TRBV7-2 to TRBJ2-7, with 8 bases identical to TRBD2. With 1 base clipped from V and 4 bases from J, the junction kept 15 bases outside the gene matches. CDR1 is SGHTA and CDR2 is FQGNSA in the germline V gene. This CDR3 spans 18 amino acids. CDR3 protein: CASSLEGVSGGPHYEQYF. In DNA form, the CDR3 reads TGTGCCAGCAGCTTAGAGGGGGTGAGCGGGGGACCCCATTACGAGCAGTACTTC. The full variable domain, its missing parts supplied by reference TRBV7-2 and TRBJ2-7, is GAGVSQSPSNKVTEKGKDVELRCDPISGHTALYWYRQSLGQGLEFLIYFQGNSAPDKSGLPSDRFSAERTGGSVSTLTIQRTQQEDSAVYLCASSLEGVSGGPHYEQYFGPGTRLTVT.

The chain carries TRBV27 and TRBJ1-2; TRBD1 matches at 12 bases. CDR1 is MNHEY, CDR2 SMNVEV, per germline (reference sequence). The CDR3 runs to 13 residues. With 5 bases clipped from V and 7 bases from J, the junction kept 2 bases outside the gene matches. The CDR3 region has the DNA TGTGCCAGCAGTGAGGGACAGGGGGCTGGCTACACCTTC. Protein product: CASSEGQGAGYTF.

The chain carries TRBV6-1 and TRBJ1-2; 9 bases agree with TRBD1. The germline gives CDR1 MNHNS, CDR2 SASEGT. CDR3 length: 16 amino acids. Germline trimming cut 3 bases from V and 5 bases from J; bases unmatched to any gene: 10. Here the CDR3 reads CASSDIRTGEGYGYTF. The CDR3 nucleotides read TGTGCCAGCAGTGATATCCGGACAGGGGAGGGGTATGGCTACACCTTC.

The CDR3 is CASRVGGADYGYTF. The CDR3 coding sequence is TGTGCCAGCAGGGTCGGCGGGGCCGACTATGGCTACACCTTC. The chain joins TRBV5-5 to TRBJ1-2, with a weak D call TRBD1 (5 bases). The CDR3 totals 14 residues. CDR1 is SGHKS and CDR2 is YYEKEE in the germline V gene (reference sequence). Between the trimmed V and J ends, which lost 5 bases and 3 bases, there was a span of 14 bases.

This chain joins TRBV30 and TRBJ2-5, with D perhaps TRBD2 (6 bases). V shed 1 base and J shed 7 bases, with 22 bases lying between them. Looked up from germline, CDR1 is GTSNPN and CDR2 is SVGIG (reference sequence). The CDR3 spans 16 residues. For the CDR3, the DNA is TGTGCCTGGAGTGAGGCTATTCCTAGCGCCCGCGGGACCCAGTACTTC. Translation: CAWSEAIPSARGTQYF. The full variable domain, in which reference TRBV30 and TRBJ2-5 provide the parts outside the CDR3, is SQTIHQWPATLVQPVGSPLSLECTVEGTSNPNLYWYRQAAGRGLQLLFYSVGIGQISSEVPQNLSASRPQDRQFILSSKKLLLSDSGFYLCAWSEAIPSARGTQYFGPGTRLLVL.

The genes are TRBV5-4 and TRBJ2-1, with D maybe TRBD2 (7 bases). The CDR3 is 13 amino acids. Germline CDR1 is SGHNT and CDR2 is YYREEE (reference sequence). Trimming took off 2 bases at V and 8 bases at J, with 11 bases between the two ends. The chain's CDR3 is CASSLGGVDEQFF. The CDR3 region has the DNA TGTGCCAGCAGCTTAGGGGGGGTGGATGAGCAGTTCTTC. Using reference TRBV5-4 and TRBJ2-1 for the parts outside the CDR3, the full variable domain is ETGVTQSPTHLIKTRGQQVTLRCSSQSGHNTVSWYQQALGQGPQFIFQYYREEENGRGNFPPRFSGLQFPNYSSELNVNALELDDSALYLCASSLGGVDEQFFGPGTRLTVL.

The J gene is TRBJ2-7, the V gene TRBV6-5; 8 nucleotides agree with TRBD2. The V and J ends lost 7 bases and 3 bases, in that order; junction bases with no gene match: 11. Looked up from germline, CDR1 is MNHEY and CDR2 is SVGAGI. The CDR3 covers 15 residues. For the CDR3, the DNA is TGTGCCAGCAACCTCGGGAGGGTTTTGGGCTACGAGCAGTACTTC. Translation: CASNLGRVLGYEQYF.

V usage is TRBV2 and J usage is TRBJ1-1; no clear D gene. This CDR3 contains 14 residues. Per germline, CDR1 SNHLY and CDR2 FYNNEI. The V gene lost 6 bases and the J gene lost 3 bases, with 14 bases spanning the gap. For the CDR3, the DNA is TGTGCCAGCAGGGAGAGAGGAAAGGACACTGAAGCTTTCTTT. It encodes CASRERGKDTEAFF.

The rearrangement uses TRBV18 and TRBJ1-1; maybe TRBD1 (6 bases). Germline CDR1 is KGHSH and CDR2 is LQKENI. Trimming left V 6 bases short and J 8 bases short, with 10 bases between. This CDR3 contains 11 residues. CDR3 protein: CASSLQGEAFF. The CDR3 coding sequence is TGTGCCAGCTCCCTACAGGGAGAAGCTTTCTTT.

This chain joins TRBV11-2 and TRBJ1-1; D remains unclear. The CDR3 is made up of 13 amino acids. With 3 bases removed from V and 2 bases from J, the gap between germline ends came to 7 bases. The germline gives CDR1 SGHAT, CDR2 FQNNGV. The CDR3 sequence is CASSLTLNTEAFF. The CDR3 DNA reads TGTGCCAGCAGCTTGACACTTAACACTGAAGCTTTCTTT.

The chain is built from TRBV4-1 and TRBJ2-1; TRBD2 might be the D (5 bases). This CDR3 is built from 16 residues. V lost 5 bases to trimming and J lost 0 bases, with 14 bases between them. Per the germline V gene, CDR1 is MGHRA and CDR2 is YSYEKL. This CDR3 is CASSDSGGGSYNEQFF. The CDR3 DNA is TGCGCCAGCAGCGACTCCGGCGGAGGCTCCTACAATGAGCAGTTCTTC.

The chain is built from TRBV19 and TRBJ2-2, with 8 bases aligning to TRBD1. There are 16 residues in the CDR3. Germline loops: CDR1 LNHDA, CDR2 SQIVND (reference sequence). V was pared by 3 bases and J by 5 bases, with 8 bases of the junction left unmatched. The CDR3 is CASSMGPGQGTGELFF. The CDR3 nucleotides are TGTGCCAGTAGTATGGGCCCCGGACAGGGAACCGGGGAGCTGTTTTTT.

V is TRBV6-5 and J is TRBJ1-6; a weak D match, TRBD1 (6 bases). Deletions cut 0 bases from V and 7 bases from J, with 13 bases between. The CDR3 sequence is 16 residues long. Germline V gene sequence: CDR1 MNHEY, CDR2 SVGAGI. This chain's CDR3 is CASSYSRGQMNSPLHF. The CDR3 nucleotides read TGTGCCAGCAGTTACTCGAGGGGACAAATGAATTCACCCCTCCACTTT.

A single count supports this clone. This chain connects TRBV9 to TRBJ2-7; 12 nucleotides line up with TRBD2. J lost 4 bases, V lost 0 bases, and 2 bases had no gene match. The germline V gene encodes CDR1 SGDLS and CDR2 YYNGEE. The CDR3 covers 15 residues. The CDR3 loop is CASSVGTSGVYEQYF. The CDR3, as DNA: TGTGCCAGCAGCGTAGGGACTAGCGGGGTTTACGAGCAGTACTTC.

This chain joins TRBV5-1 and TRBJ1-4; TRBD1 might be the D (6 bases). Trimming pared 4 bases from V and 7 bases from J, leaving 23 bases between. The CDR3 consists of 17 residues. The germline CDR1 and CDR2 sequences are SGHRS and YFSETQ. The CDR3 reads CASSRRGVRGKGEKLFF. In DNA form, the CDR3 reads TGCGCCAGCAGCCGGAGAGGGGTCAGGGGAAAGGGTGAAAAACTGTTTTTT. Complete variable domain (other parts from reference TRBV5-1 and TRBJ1-4): KAGVTQTPRYLIKTRGQQVTLSCSPISGHRSVSWYQQTPGQGLQFLFEYFSETQRNKGNFPGRFSGRQFSNSRSEMNVSTLELGDSALYLCASSRRGVRGKGEKLFFGSGTQLSVL.

The CDR3: CASSGAWREQYF. In nucleotides, the CDR3 is TGTGCCAGCAGCGGGGCTTGGCGCGAGCAGTACTTC. V is TRBV11-2 and J is TRBJ2-7, with a tentative D call TRBD1 (5 bases). Germline CDR1 is SGHAT and CDR2 is FQNNGV. The V end lost 5 bases, the J end lost 6 bases, and 11 bases lay between the germline ends. CDR3 length: 12 residues.

This clone came up once. The CDR3 region is CASSLDREGANEKLFF. CDR3 nucleotide sequence: TGCGCCAGCAGCTTGGACAGGGAAGGTGCTAATGAAAAACTGTTTTTT. The chain couples TRBV5-1 to TRBJ1-4, with a weak D call TRBD1 (6 bases). The V end was cut by 0 bases, the J end by 3 bases, with 12 bases between. CDR1 is SGHRS, CDR2 YFSETQ, per germline. The CDR3 has 16 residues. The complete variable domain, with remaining parts taken from reference TRBV5-1 and TRBJ1-4, reads KAGVTQTPRYLIKTRGQQVTLSCSPISGHRSVSWYQQTPGQGLQFLFEYFSETQRNKGNFPGRFSGRQFSNSRSEMNVSTLELGDSALYLCASSLDREGANEKLFFGSGTQLSVL.